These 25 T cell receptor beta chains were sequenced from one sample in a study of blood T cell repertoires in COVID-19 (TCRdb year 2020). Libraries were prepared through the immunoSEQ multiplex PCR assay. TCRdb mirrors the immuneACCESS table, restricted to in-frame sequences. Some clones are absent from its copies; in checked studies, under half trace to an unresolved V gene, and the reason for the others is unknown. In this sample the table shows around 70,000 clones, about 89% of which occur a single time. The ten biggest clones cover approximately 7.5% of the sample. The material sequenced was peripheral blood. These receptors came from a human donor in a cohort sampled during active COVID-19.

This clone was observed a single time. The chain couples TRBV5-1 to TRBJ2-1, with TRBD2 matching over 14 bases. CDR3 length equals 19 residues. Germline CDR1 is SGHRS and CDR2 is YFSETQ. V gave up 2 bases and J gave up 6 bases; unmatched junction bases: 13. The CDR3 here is CASSFGTSGGLTLVNEQFF. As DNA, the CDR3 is TGCGCCAGCAGCTTTGGGACTAGCGGGGGCCTTACGCTCGTCAATGAGCAGTTCTTC.

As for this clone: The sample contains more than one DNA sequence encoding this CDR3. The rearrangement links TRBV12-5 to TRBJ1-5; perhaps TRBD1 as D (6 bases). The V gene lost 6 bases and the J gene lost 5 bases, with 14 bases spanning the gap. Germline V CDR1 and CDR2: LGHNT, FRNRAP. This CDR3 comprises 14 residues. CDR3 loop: CASGPTGLDQPQHF. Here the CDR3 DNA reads TGTGCTAGTGGACCTACAGGGCTGGATCAGCCCCAGCATTTT.

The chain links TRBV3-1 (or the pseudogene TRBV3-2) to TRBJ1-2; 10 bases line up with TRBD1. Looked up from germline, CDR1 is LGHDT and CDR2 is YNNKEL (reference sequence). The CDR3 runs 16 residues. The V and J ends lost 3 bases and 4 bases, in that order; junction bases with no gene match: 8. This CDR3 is CASSHPGQGGVYGYTF. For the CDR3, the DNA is TGTGCCAGCAGCCATCCCGGACAGGGGGGGGTCTATGGCTACACCTTC.

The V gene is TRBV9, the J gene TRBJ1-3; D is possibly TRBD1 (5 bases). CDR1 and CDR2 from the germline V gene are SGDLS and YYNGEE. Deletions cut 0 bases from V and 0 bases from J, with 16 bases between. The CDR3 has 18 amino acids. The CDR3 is CASSVAPGLTSSGNTIYF. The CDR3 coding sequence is TGTGCCAGCAGCGTAGCTCCAGGGTTGACGAGCTCTGGAAACACCATATATTTT.

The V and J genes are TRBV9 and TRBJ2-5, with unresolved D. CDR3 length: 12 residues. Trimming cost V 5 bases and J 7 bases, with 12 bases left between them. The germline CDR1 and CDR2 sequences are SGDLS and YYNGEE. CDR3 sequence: CASSPSGGTQYF. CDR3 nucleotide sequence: TGTGCCAGCAGTCCCTCGGGTGGGACCCAGTACTTC.

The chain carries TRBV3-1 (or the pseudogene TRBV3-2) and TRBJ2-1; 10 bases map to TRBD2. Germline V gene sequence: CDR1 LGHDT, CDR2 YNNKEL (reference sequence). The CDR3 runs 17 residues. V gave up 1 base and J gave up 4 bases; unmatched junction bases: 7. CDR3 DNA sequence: TGTGCCAGCAGCCAAGGATCCAGCGGGGGGGCTTACAATGAGCAGTTCTTC. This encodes CASSQGSSGGAYNEQFF.

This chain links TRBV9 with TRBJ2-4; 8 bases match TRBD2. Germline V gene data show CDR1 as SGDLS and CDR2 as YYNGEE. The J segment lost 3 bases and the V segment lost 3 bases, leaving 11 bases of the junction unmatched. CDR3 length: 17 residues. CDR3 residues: CASSASTGGGYKNIQYF. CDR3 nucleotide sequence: TGTGCCAGCAGCGCCTCCACGGGCGGGGGGTACAAAAACATTCAGTACTTC.

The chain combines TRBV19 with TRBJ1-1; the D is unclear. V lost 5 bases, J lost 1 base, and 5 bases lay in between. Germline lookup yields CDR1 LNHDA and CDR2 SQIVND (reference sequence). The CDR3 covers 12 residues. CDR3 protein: CASSSGNTEAFF. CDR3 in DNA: TGTGCCAGTAGTTCGGGGAACACTGAAGCTTTCTTT.

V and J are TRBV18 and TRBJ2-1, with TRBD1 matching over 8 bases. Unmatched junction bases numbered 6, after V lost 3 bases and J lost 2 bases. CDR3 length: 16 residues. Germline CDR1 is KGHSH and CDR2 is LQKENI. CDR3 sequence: CASSPDRQGPYNEQFF. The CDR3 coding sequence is TGTGCCAGCTCACCGGATAGACAGGGGCCCTACAATGAGCAGTTCTTC.

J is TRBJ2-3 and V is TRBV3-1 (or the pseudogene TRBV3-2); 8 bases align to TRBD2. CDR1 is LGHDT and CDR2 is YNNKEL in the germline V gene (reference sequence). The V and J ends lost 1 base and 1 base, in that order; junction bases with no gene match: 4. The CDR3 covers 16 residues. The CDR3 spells CASSQGGGRGTDTQYF. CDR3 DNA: TGTGCCAGCAGCCAAGGCGGGGGGAGGGGCACAGATACGCAGTATTTT.

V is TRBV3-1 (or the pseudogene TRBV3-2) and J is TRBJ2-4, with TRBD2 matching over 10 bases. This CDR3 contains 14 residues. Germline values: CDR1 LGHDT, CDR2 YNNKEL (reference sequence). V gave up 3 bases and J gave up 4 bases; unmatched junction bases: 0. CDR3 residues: CASSHSGGKNIQYF. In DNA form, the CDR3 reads TGTGCCAGCAGCCATAGCGGGGGGAAAAACATTCAGTACTTC.

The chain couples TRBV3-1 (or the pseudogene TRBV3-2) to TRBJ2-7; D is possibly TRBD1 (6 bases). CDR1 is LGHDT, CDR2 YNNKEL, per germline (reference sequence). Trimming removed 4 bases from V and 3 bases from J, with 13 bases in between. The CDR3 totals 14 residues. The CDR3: CASSPHRDSYEQYF. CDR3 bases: TGTGCCAGCAGCCCACACAGGGATAGCTACGAGCAGTACTTC.

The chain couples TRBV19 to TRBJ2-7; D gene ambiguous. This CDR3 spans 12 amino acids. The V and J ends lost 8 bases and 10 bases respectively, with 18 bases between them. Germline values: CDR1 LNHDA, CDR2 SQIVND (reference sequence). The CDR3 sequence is CASSGDGWRQYF. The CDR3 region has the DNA TGTGCCAGTTCCGGCGACGGGTGGCGACAGTACTTC.

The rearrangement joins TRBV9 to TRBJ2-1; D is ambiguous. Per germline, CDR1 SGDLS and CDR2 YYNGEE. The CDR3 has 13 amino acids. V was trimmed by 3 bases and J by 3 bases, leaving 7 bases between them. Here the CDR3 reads CASSGAGYNEQFF. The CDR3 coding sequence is TGTGCCAGCAGCGGAGCCGGCTACAATGAGCAGTTCTTC.

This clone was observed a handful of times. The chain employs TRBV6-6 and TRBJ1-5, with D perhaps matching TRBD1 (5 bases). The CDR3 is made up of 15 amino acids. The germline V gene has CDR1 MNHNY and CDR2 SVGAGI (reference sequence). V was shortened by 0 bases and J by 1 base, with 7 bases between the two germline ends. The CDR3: CASSYSGASNQPQHF. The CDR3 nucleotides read TGTGCCAGCAGTTACTCAGGGGCCAGCAATCAGCCCCAGCATTTT.

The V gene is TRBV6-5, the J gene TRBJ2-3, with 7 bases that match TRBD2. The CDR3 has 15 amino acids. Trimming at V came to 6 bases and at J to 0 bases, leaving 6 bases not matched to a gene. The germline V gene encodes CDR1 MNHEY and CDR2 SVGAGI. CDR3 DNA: TGTGCCAGCAGCTTGACTAGCTCTAGCACAGATACGCAGTATTTT. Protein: CASSLTSSSTDTQYF.

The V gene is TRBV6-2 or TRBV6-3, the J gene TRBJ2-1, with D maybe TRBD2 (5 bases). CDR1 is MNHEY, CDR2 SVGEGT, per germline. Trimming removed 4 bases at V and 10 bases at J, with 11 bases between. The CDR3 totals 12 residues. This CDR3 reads CASSLGGGEQFF. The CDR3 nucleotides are TGTGCCAGCAGTTTAGGAGGTGGGGAGCAGTTCTTC.

The CDR3 protein is CASSYGQANYGYTF. The CDR3 nucleotides are TGTGCCAGCAGTTACGGGCAGGCTAACTATGGCTACACCTTC. V and J are TRBV6-6 and TRBJ1-2; unclear D gene. The germline V and J ends were trimmed by 2 bases and 0 bases, with 7 bases remaining between them. The CDR3 covers 14 residues. Germline CDR1 is MNHNY and CDR2 is SVGAGI (reference sequence).

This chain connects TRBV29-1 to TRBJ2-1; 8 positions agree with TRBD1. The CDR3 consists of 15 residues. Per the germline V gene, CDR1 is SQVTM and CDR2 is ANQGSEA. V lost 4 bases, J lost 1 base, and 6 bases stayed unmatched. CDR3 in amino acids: CSVGTGSYSYNEQFF. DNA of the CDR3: TGCAGCGTTGGGACAGGGTCTTATTCCTACAATGAGCAGTTCTTC.

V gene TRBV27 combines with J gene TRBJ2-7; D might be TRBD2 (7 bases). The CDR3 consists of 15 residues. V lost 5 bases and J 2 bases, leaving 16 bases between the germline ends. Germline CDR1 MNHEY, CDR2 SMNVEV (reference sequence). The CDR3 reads CASSLGGAPAYEQYF. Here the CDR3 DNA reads TGTGCCAGCAGTCTAGGGGGGGCACCAGCCTACGAGCAGTACTTC.

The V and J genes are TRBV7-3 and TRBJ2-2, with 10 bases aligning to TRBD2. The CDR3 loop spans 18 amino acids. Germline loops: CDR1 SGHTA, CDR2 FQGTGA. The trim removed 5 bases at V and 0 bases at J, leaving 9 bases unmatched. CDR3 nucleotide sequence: TGTGCCAGCAGCCCCACAGCGGGGGGGGCGGCGAACACCGGGGAGCTGTTTTTT. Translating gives CASSPTAGGAANTGELFF.

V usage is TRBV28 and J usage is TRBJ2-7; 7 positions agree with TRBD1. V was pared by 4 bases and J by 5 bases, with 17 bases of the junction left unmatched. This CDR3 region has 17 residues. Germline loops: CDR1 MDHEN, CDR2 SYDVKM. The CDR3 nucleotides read TGTGCCAGCAGTTCCTTTGGTCTCCAACAGGGGCACGACGAGCAGTACTTC. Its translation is CASSSFGLQQGHDEQYF.

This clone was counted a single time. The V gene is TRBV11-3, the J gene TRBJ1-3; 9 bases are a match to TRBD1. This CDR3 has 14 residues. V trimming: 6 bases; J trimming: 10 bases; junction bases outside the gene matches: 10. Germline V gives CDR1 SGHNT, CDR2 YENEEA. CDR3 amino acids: CASSETGGSDTIYF. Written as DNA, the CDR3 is TGTGCCAGCAGTGAAACAGGGGGCTCCGATACCATATATTTT.

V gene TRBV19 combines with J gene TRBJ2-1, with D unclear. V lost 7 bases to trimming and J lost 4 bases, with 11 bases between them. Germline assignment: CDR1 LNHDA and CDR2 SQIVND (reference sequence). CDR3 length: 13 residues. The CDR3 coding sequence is TGTGCCAGTATAGGCGGAGTTTACAATGAGCAGTTCTTC. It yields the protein CASIGGVYNEQFF.

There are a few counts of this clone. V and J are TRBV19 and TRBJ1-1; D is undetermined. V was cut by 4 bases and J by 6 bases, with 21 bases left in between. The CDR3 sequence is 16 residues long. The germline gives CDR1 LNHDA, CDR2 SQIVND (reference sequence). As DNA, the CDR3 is TGTGCCAGTAGTAAACGTACCCGGGAGGTGGACGCTGAAGCTTTCTTT. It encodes CASSKRTREVDAEAFF.